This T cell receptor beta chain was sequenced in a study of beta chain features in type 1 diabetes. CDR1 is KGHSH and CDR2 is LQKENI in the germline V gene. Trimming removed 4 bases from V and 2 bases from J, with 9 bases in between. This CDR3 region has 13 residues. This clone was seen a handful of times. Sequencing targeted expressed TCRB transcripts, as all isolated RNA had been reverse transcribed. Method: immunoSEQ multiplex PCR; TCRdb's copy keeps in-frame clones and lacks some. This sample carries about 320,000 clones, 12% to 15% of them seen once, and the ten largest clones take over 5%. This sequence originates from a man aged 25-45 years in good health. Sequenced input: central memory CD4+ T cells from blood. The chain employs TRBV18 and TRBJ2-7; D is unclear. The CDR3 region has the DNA TGTGCCAGCTCACTTGTGGGAACCTACGAGCAGTACTTC. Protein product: CASSLVGTYEQYF.